The sequence of this T cell receptor beta chain was determined in a study of T cell changes during pregnancy in multiple sclerosis. Repertoires were generated with immunoSEQ multiplex PCR, while TCRdb's copy carries only in-frame clones and drops some. In the table there are 68,000 or so clones, roughly 94% of which are singletons. The starting material was peripheral blood, obtained in the second trimester of pregnancy. This TCR derives from a female donor in good health, enrolled as a control in a pregnancy study.

CDR3 in DNA: TGCGCCAGCAGCTTGCGGCAGGGGGCCTACAATGAGCAGTTCTTC. It translates to CASSLRQGAYNEQFF. The chain combines TRBV5-1 with TRBJ2-1; the match to TRBD1 covers 7 bases. The germline V gene has CDR1 SGHRS and CDR2 YFSETQ. Trimming at V came to 1 base and at J to 2 bases, leaving 3 bases not matched to a gene. The CDR3 extends over 15 amino acids.